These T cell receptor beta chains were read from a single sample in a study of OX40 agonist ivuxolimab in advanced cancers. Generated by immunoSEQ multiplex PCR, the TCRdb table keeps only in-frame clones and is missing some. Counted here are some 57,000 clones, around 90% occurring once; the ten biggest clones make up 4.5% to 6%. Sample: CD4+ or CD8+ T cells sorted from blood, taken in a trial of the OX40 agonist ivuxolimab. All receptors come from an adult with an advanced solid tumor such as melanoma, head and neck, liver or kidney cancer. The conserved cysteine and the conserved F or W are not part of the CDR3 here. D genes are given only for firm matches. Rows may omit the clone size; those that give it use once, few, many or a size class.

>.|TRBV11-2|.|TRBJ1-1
ASSLNWGGGNTEAF
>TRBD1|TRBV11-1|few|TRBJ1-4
ASSPGQGAIGNEKLF
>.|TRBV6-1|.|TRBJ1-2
ASSDTQSYGYT
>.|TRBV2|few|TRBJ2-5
ASSGDIYETQY
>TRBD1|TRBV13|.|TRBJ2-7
ASSYRTGGYEQY
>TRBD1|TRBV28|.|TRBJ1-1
ASIRGQGAEAF
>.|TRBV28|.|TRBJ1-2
ASSLSEPYGYT
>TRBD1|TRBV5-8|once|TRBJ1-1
ASSSDRTTEAF
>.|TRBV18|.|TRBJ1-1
ASSPPAGNTEAF
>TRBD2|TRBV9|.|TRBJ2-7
ASSPIGGVSSEQY
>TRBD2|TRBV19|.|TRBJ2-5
ASSSGTSGQTQY
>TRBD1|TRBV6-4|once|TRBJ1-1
ASSVTGGGTEAF
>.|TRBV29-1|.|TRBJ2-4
SATGLNIQY
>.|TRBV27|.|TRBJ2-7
ASSLLGETYEQY
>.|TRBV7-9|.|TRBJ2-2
ASKHDPNTGELF
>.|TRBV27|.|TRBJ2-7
ASKFRADTSYEQY
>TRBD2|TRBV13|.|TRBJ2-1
ASSLAGAYNEQF
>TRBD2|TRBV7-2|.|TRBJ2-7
ASSLAAGGSYEQY
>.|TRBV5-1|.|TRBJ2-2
ASSVQGSGELF
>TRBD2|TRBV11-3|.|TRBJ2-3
ASSVSGGRTDTQY
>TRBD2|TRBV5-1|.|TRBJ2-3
ASSLGSSGGRDTQY
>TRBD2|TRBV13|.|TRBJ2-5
ASSQRGVVETQY
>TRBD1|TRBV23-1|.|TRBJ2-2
ASSQGTGSTGELF